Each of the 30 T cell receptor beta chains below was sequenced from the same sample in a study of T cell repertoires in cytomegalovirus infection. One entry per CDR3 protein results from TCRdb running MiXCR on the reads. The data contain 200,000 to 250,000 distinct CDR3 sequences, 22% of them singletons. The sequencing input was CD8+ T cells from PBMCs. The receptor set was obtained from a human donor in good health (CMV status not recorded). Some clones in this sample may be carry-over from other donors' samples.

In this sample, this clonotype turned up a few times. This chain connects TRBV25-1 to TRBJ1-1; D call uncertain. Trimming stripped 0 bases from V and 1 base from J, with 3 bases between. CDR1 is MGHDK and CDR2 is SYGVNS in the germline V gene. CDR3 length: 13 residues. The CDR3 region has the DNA TGTGCCAGCAGTGAATATCCGAACACTGAAGCTTTCTTT. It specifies CASSEYPNTEAFF. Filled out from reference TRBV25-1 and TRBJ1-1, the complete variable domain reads EADIYQTPRYLVIGTGKKITLECSQTMGHDKMYWYQQDPGMELHLIHYSYGVNSTEKGDLSSESTVSRIRTEHFPLTLESARPSHTSQYLCASSEYPNTEAFFGQGTRLTVV.

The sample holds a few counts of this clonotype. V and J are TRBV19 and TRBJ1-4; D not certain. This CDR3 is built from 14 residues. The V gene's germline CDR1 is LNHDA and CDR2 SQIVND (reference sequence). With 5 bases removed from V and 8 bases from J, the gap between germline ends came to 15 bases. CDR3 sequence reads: CASSSLRVGEKLFF. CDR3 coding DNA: TGTGCCAGTAGTTCCCTCCGGGTAGGGGAAAAACTGTTTTTT.

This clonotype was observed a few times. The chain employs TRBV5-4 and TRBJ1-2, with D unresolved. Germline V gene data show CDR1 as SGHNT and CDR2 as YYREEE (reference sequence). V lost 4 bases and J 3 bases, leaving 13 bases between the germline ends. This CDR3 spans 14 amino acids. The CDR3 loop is CASSPGWVDYGYTF. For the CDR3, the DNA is TGTGCCAGCAGCCCGGGGTGGGTTGACTATGGCTACACCTTC.

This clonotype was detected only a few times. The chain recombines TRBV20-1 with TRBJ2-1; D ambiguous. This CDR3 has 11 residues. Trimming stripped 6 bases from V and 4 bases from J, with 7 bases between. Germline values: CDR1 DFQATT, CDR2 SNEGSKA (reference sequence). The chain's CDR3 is CSAGSYNEQFF. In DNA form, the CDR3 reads TGCAGTGCCGGGTCTTACAATGAGCAGTTCTTC.

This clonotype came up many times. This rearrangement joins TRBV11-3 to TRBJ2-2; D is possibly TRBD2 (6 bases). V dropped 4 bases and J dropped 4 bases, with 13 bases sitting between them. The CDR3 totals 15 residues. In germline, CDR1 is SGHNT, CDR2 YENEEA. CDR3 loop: CASSYGGWGTGELFF. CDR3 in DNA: TGTGCCAGCAGCTACGGGGGTTGGGGCACCGGGGAGCTGTTTTTT. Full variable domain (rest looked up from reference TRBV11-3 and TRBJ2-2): EAGVVQSPRYKIIEKKQPVAFWCNPISGHNTLYWYLQNLGQGPELLIRYENEEAVDDSQLPKDRFSAERLKGVDSTLKIQPAELGDSAVYLCASSYGGWGTGELFFGEGSRLTVL.

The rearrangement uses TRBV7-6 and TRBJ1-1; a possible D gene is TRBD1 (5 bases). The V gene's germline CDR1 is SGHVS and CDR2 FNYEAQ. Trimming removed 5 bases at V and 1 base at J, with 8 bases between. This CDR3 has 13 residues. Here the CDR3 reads CASSTRGNTEAFF. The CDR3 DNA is TGTGCCAGCAGCACAAGGGGGAACACTGAAGCTTTCTTT.

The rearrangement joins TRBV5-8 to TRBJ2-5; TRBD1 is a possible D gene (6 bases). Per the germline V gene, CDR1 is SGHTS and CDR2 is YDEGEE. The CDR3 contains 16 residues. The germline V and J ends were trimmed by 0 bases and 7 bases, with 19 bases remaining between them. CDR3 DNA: TGTGCCAGCAGCTTGGCCGTGACAGGCCCAGGAGGGACCCAGTACTTC. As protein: CASSLAVTGPGGTQYF. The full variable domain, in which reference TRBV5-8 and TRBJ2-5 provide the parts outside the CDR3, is EAGVTQSPTHLIKTRGQQATLRCSPISGHTSVYWYQQALGLGLQFLLWYDEGEERNRGNFPPRFSGRQFPNYSSELNVNALELEDSALYLCASSLAVTGPGGTQYFGPGTRLLVL.

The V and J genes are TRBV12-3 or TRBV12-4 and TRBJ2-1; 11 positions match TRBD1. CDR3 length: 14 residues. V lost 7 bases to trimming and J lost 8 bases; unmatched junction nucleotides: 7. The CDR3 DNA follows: TGTGCCAGCACCGGACAGGGGGCGAAGTATGAGCAGTTCTTC. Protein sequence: CASTGQGAKYEQFF.

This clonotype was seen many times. The CDR3 here is CASSQVAWGREYGYTF. The CDR3 bases are TGTGCCAGCAGCCAAGTAGCCTGGGGAAGGGAGTATGGCTACACCTTC. V gene TRBV3-1 combines with J gene TRBJ1-2; D not resolved. The CDR3 runs to 16 residues. The germline CDR1 and CDR2 sequences are LGHDT and YNNKEL (reference sequence). V was pared by 1 base and J by 5 bases, with 17 bases between. Supplemented by reference TRBV3-1 and TRBJ1-2, the full variable domain reads DTAVSQTPKYLVTQMGNDKSIKCEQNLGHDTMYWYKQDSKKFLKIMFSYNNKELIINETVPNRFSPKSPDKAHLNLHINSLELGDSAVYFCASSQVAWGREYGYTFGSGTRLTVV.

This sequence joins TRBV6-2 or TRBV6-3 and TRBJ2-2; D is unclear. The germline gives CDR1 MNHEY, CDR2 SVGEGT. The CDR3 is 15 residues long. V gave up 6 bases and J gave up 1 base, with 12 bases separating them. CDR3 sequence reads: CASSPVLKNTGELFF. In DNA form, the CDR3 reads TGTGCCAGCAGCCCCGTTCTTAAGAACACCGGGGAGCTGTTTTTT.

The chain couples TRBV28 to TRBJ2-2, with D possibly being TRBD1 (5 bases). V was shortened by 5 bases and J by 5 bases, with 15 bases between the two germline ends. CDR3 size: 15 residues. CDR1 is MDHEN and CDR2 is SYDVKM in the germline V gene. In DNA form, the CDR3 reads TGTGCCAGCAGTCCCTATGGCAGGGCTACCGGGGAGCTGTTTTTT. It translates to CASSPYGRATGELFF. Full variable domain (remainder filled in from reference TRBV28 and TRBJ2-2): DVKVTQSSRYLVKRTGEKVFLECVQDMDHENMFWYRQDPGLGLRLIYFSYDVKMKEKGDIPEGYSVSREKKERFSLILESASTNQTSMYLCASSPYGRATGELFFGEGSRLTVL.

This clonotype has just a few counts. The CDR3 spells CASQGALGEKLFF. The CDR3 bases are TGTGCCAGCCAGGGGGCATTGGGTGAAAAACTGTTTTTT. V and J are TRBV25-1 and TRBJ1-4; 8 bases are a match to TRBD1. Germline-derived CDR1 and CDR2 are MGHDK and SYGVNS. CDR3 length: 13 residues. With 8 bases clipped from V and 7 bases from J, the junction kept 6 bases outside the gene matches. Complete variable domain (other parts from reference TRBV25-1 and TRBJ1-4): EADIYQTPRYLVIGTGKKITLECSQTMGHDKMYWYQQDPGMELHLIHYSYGVNSTEKGDLSSESTVSRIRTEHFPLTLESARPSHTSQYLCASQGALGEKLFFGSGTQLSVL.

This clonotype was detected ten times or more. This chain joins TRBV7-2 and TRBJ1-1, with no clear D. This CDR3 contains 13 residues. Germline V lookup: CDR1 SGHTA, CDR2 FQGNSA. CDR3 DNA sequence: TGTGGGTCGGACGCCTCAGGGAACACTGAAGCTTTCTTT. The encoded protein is CGSDASGNTEAFF.

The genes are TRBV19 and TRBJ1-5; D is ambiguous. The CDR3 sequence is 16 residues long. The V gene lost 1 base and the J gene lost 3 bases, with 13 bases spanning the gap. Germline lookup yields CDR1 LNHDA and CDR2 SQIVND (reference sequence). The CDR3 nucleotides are TGTGCCAGTAGTATAGCGTGGGTAAAGGACAATCAGCCCCAGCATTTT. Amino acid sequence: CASSIAWVKDNQPQHF. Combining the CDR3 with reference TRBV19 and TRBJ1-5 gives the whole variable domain DGGITQSPKYLFRKEGQNVTLSCEQNLNHDAMYWYRQDPGQGLRLIYYSQIVNDFQKGDIAEGYSVSREKKESFPLTVTSAQKNPTAFYLCASSIAWVKDNQPQHFGDGTRLSIL.

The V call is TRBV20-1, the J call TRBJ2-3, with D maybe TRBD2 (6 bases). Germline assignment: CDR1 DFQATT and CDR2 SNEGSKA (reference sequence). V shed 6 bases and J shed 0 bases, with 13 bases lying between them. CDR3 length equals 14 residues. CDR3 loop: CSAEGLDSTDTQYF. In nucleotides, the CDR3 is TGCAGTGCGGAGGGACTGGATAGCACAGATACGCAGTATTTT.

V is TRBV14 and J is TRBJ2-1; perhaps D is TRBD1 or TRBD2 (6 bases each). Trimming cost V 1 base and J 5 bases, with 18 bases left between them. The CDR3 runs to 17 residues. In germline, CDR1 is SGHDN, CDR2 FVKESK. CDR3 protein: CASSQAGVLAMNNEQFF. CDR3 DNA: TGTGCCAGCAGCCAAGCAGGGGTACTAGCAATGAACAATGAGCAGTTCTTC.

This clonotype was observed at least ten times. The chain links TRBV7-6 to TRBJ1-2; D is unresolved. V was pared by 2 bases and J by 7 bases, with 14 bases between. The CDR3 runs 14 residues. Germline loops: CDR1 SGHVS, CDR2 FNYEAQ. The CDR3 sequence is CASSLNPEEAGYTF. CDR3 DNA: TGTGCCAGCAGCTTAAACCCGGAAGAGGCTGGCTACACCTTC.

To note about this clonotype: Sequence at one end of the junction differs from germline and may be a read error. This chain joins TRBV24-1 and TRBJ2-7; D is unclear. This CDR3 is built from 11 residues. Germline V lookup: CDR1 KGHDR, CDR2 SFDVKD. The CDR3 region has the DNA TGTGCCACCAGTGACAGTTACGAGCGGTACTTC. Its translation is CATSDSYERYF.

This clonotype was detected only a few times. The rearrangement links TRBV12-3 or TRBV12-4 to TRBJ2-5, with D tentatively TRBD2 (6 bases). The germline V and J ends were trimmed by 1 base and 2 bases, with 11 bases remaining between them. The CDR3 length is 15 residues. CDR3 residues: CASSLEAGRQETQYF. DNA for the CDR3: TGTGCCAGCAGTTTAGAGGCGGGACGGCAAGAGACCCAGTACTTC.

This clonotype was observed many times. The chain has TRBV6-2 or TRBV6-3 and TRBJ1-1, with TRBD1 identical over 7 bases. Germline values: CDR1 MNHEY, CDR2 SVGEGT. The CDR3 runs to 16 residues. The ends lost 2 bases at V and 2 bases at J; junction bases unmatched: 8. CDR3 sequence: CASSYPPDRINTEAFF. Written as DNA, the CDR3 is TGTGCCAGCAGTTACCCCCCGGACAGGATCAACACTGAAGCTTTCTTT.

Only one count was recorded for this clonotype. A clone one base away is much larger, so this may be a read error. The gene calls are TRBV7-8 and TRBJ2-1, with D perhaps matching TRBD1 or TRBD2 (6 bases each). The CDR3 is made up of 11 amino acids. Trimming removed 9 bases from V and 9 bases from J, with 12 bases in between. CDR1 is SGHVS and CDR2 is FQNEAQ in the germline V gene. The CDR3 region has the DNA TGTGCCAGAACCGAGGGGGGTGAGCAGTTCTTC. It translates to CARTEGGEQFF.

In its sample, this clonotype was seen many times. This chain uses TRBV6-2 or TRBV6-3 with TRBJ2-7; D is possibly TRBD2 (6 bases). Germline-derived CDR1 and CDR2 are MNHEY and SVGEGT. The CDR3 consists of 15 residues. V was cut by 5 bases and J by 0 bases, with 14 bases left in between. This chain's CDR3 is CASSREGLGSYEQYF. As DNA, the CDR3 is TGTGCCAGCAGTCGCGAGGGACTCGGCTCCTACGAGCAGTACTTC.

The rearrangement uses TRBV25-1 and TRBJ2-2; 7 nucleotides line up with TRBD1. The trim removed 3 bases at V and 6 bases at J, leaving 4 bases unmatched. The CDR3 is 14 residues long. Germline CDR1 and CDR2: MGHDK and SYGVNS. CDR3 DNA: TGTGCCAGCAGTGACTTTACAGGGGCCGGGGAGCTGTTTTTT. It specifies CASSDFTGAGELFF.

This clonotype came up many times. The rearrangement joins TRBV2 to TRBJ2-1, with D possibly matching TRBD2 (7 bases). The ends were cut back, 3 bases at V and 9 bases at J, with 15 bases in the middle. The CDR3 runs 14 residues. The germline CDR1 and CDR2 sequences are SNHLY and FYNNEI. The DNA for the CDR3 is TGTGCCAGCAGTGATGGGGGGGGCGCGAGTGAGCAGTTCTTC. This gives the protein CASSDGGGASEQFF. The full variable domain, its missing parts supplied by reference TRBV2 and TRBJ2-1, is EPEVTQTPSHQVTQMGQEVILRCVPISNHLYFYWYRQILGQKVEFLVSFYNNEISEKSEIFDDQFSVERPDGSNFTLKIRSTKLEDSAMYFCASSDGGGASEQFFGPGTRLTVL.

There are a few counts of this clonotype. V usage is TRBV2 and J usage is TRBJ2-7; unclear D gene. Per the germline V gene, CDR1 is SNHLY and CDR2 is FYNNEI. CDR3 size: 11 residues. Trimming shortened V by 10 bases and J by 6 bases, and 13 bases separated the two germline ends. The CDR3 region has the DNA TGTGCCATTCGTGGCTTTTCCGAGCAGTACTTC. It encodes CAIRGFSEQYF.

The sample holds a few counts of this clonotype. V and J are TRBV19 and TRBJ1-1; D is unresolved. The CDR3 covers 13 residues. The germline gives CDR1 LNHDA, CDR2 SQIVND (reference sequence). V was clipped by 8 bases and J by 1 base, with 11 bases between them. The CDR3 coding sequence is TGTGCCAGTGGCCTCGGACCGAACACTGAAGCTTTCTTT. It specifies CASGLGPNTEAFF.

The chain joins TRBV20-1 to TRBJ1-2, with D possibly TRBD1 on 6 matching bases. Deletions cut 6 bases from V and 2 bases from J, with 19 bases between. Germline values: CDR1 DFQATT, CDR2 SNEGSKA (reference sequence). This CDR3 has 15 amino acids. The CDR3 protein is CSASSQGLLNYGYTF. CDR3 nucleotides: TGCAGTGCGAGTTCGCAGGGGCTTTTAAACTATGGCTACACCTTC.

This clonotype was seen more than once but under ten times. In DNA form, the CDR3 reads TGTGCCAGCAGTGGGGGGGCAGTAATGAACACTGAAGCTTTCTTT. Translating gives CASSGGAVMNTEAFF. The V and J genes are TRBV6-1 and TRBJ1-1; D may be TRBD1 (6 bases). This CDR3 has 15 residues. Germline CDR1 and CDR2: MNHNS and SASEGT. V lost 4 bases, J lost 0 bases, and 12 bases lay in between.

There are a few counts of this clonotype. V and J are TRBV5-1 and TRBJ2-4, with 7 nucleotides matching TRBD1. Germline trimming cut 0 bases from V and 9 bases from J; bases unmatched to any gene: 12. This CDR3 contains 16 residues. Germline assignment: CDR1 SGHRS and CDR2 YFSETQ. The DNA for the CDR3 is TGCGCCAGCAGCTTGGCGAGCCGGGACAGTAACGGCATTCAGTACTTC. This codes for CASSLASRDSNGIQYF.

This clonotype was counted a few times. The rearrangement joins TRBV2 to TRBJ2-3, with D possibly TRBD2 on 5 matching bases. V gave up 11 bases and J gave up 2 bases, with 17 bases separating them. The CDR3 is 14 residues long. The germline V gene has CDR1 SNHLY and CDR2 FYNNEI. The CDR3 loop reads CALLGDSSTDTQYF. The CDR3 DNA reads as TGTGCCTTACTAGGAGACTCTTCCACAGATACGCAGTATTTT.